This T cell receptor beta chain was identified in a study of shared clonotypes between healthy human individuals. In the study overall: Each donor contributed plates that comprised three CD4 naive, three CD4 memory, two CD8 naive and one CD8 memory. Regarding the study as a whole: Sequencing depth was expected to affect clonotype sharing among donors. Generally, estimated richness proved larger in naive subsets than it did in memory subsets.

All the donors were Caucasian adults who lived in Nashville, Tennessee. Profiled with immunoSEQ multiplex PCR; TCRdb holds only in-frame clones, not every one. The table includes around 690,000 clones, roughly 91% detected once. A word on this clone: Antigen: not known.

Germline V gene data show CDR1 as LGHNA and CDR2 as YNFKEQ. CDR3 size: 21 residues. V lost 0 bases to trimming and J lost 3 bases; unmatched junction nucleotides: 19. The sequenced sample consisted of memory CD8+ T cells from PBMCs. Subset described: CD45RO+ cells pooled with CCR7-negative TemRA cells. The chain combines TRBV4-2 with TRBJ2-2; 7 nucleotides align to TRBD2. The source of this sequence is a man between 18 and 29 years old in good health. Some clones in this sample may be carry-over from other donors' samples. CDR3 nucleotide sequence: TGTGCCAGCAGCCAAGATGGGCCAGATATCGCGGGAGCCGCCGACACCGGGGAGCTGTTTTTT. Its translation is CASSQDGPDIAGAADTGELFF.